These T cell receptor beta chains were read from a single sample in a study of shared clonotypes between healthy human individuals. The table came from immunoSEQ multiplex PCR; TCRdb's copy has only in-frame clones and leaves some out. The sample has roughly 1,500,000 clones; about 98.5% are singletons. Sequencing was performed on naive CD4+ T cells sorted from blood. The receptors shown here come from a man in his thirties or forties in good health. Each CDR3 is given with its conserved first and last residue. Fields, in order: CDR3 protein, CDR3 DNA, J gene, V gene, D gene, clone size. D genes are given only for firm matches. Not all rows give a size; the values are once, few, many and, for expanded clones, a class.

CASSQGTGVVELFF TGCGCCAGCAGCCAAGGGACAGGGGTCGTGGAGCTGTTTTTT TRBJ2-2 TRBV4-3 TRBD1 .
CASSPRGGSYNEQFF TGTGCCAGCAGCCCAAGAGGGGGGTCGTACAATGAGCAGTTCTTC TRBJ2-1 TRBV7-6 . .
CAISSRAPQETQYF TGTGCCATCAGTAGTAGGGCTCCTCAAGAGACCCAGTACTTC TRBJ2-5 TRBV10-3 . .
CASSLTPEALYGYTF TGTGCCAGCAGTTTGACCCCGGAAGCACTCTATGGCTACACCTTC TRBJ1-2 TRBV27 . once
CASSPGTSGSSGRAKNIQYF TGTGCCAGCTCACCGGGGACTAGCGGGAGTTCGGGGAGAGCCAAAAACATTCAGTACTTC TRBJ2-4 TRBV18 TRBD2 .
CAIAGGYNEQFF TGTGCCATCGCTGGGGGGTACAATGAGCAGTTCTTC TRBJ2-1 TRBV10-3 . .
CASSPLGETQYF TGTGCCAGCTCACCACTCGGGGAGACCCAGTACTTC TRBJ2-5 TRBV18 . .
CASRSSGGGTEAFF TGTGCCAGCAGAAGCTCGGGGGGAGGAACTGAAGCTTTCTTT TRBJ1-1 TRBV25-1 . .
CASSPPGGLGEKLFF TGTGCCAGCAGTCCACCCGGGGGGCTTGGGGAAAAACTGTTTTTT TRBJ1-4 TRBV28 . .
CASSWDGSNEKLFF TGTGCCAGCAGTTGGGACGGGAGTAATGAAAAACTGTTTTTT TRBJ1-4 TRBV2 . .
CASSSPGLPNEQYF TGTGCCAGCAGTTCCCCGGGGCTCCCTAACGAGCAGTACTTC TRBJ2-7 TRBV6-5 . .
CASSSADYGYTF TGTGCCAGCAGCTCAGCTGACTATGGCTACACCTTC TRBJ1-2 TRBV5-4 . .
CASSGPIRNTGELFF TGTGCCAGCAGTGGGCCTATCAGGAACACCGGGGAGCTGTTTTTT TRBJ2-2 TRBV2 . .
CASSYGANQPQHF TGTGCCAGCAGTTATGGGGCTAATCAGCCCCAGCATTTT TRBJ1-5 TRBV6-5 . .
CASGREFSEQYF TGTGCTAGTGGCCGGGAATTTAGCGAGCAGTACTTC TRBJ2-7 TRBV12-5 . .
CASSYPRGKRIYEQYF TGTGCCAGCAGTTACCCCAGGGGGAAGCGAATCTACGAGCAGTACTTC TRBJ2-7 TRBV6-5 TRBD1 .
CASSKTEAEAFF TGTGCCAGCAGCAAGACAGAGGCTGAAGCTTTCTTT TRBJ1-1 TRBV5-4 . .
CASSVGQPYQPQHF TGTGCCAGCAGTGTGGGACAACCCTATCAGCCCCAGCATTTT TRBJ1-5 TRBV27 . .
CASSSPGQGYEQYF TGTGCCAGCAGTTCTCCGGGACAGGGCTACGAGCAGTACTTC TRBJ2-7 TRBV7-9 TRBD1 .
CASSGGYEQYF TGTGCCAGCAGCGGGGGCTACGAGCAGTACTTC TRBJ2-7 TRBV28 . .
CASSLVIRNEQFF TGTGCCAGCAGCTTAGTTATCCGCAATGAGCAGTTCTTC TRBJ2-1 TRBV7-2 . .
CASSQDRGGDQPQHF TGTGCCAGCAGTCAAGACAGGGGAGGAGATCAGCCCCAGCATTTT TRBJ1-5 TRBV2 TRBD1 .
CASGTQGGVEQYF TGTGCCAGCGGAACACAGGGAGGGGTCGAGCAGTACTTC TRBJ2-7 TRBV18 . .
CASTKVSPYEQYF TGTGCCAGTACCAAGGTTTCCCCCTACGAGCAGTACTTC TRBJ2-7 TRBV28 . .
CASSLGVIGNTIYF TGCGCCAGCAGCTTGGGGGTGATTGGAAACACCATATATTTT TRBJ1-3 TRBV5-1 . .
CASSISLGLAVGNEQFF TGTGCCAGTAGTATCTCCCTGGGACTAGCGGTGGGCAATGAGCAGTTCTTC TRBJ2-1 TRBV19 TRBD2 .
CASNSRPANKGDTQYF TGTGCCAGCAATAGTAGGCCAGCGAATAAAGGGGATACGCAGTATTTT TRBJ2-3 TRBV2 . .
CASSHGAEPGTQYF TGCGCCAGCAGCCACGGGGCCGAACCCGGAACCCAGTACTTC TRBJ2-5 TRBV4-1 . .
CASRPIAGAYNEQFF TGTGCCAGCAGACCTATAGCGGGAGCCTACAATGAGCAGTTCTTC TRBJ2-1 TRBV2 TRBD2 .
CASSVEGREGTEAFF TGTGCCAGCAGCGTAGAAGGCAGGGAGGGCACTGAAGCTTTCTTT TRBJ1-1 TRBV9 . .
CASSSSPGTDTQYF TGTGCCAGCAGTTCATCCCCTGGCACAGATACGCAGTATTTT TRBJ2-3 TRBV7-8 . .
CASSVAPSYLDNEQFF TGTGCCAGCAGCGTAGCCCCTAGCTACTTAGACAATGAGCAGTTCTTC TRBJ2-1 TRBV9 . .
CASSLGYRKTDTQYF TGTGCCAGCAGCTTAGGCTATCGGAAGACAGATACGCAGTATTTT TRBJ2-3 TRBV7-6 . .
CASSLDDRVFSGANVLTF TGTGCCAGCAGCTTAGATGACAGGGTTTTCTCTGGGGCCAACGTCCTGACTTTC TRBJ2-6 TRBV5-6 TRBD1 .
CASSTDSYYGYTF TGTGCCAGTAGCACGGATAGCTATTATGGCTACACCTTC TRBJ1-2 TRBV19 . .
CASSRDSFFYGYTF TGTGCCAGCAGCAGGGACAGTTTCTTCTATGGCTACACCTTC TRBJ1-2 TRBV5-4 TRBD1 .
CASSWTGQSRQPQHF TGTGCCAGCAGTTGGACAGGGCAGTCTCGCCAGCCCCAGCATTTT TRBJ1-5 TRBV6-5 TRBD1 .
CASSPHILSGANVLTF TGTGCCAGCAGCCCCCACATCCTCTCTGGGGCCAACGTCCTGACTTTC TRBJ2-6 TRBV11-2 . .
CASTSGTSSTHTQYF TGTGCCAGCACCTCAGGCACCTCTTCCACACATACGCAGTATTTT TRBJ2-3 TRBV14 . .
CASSIEAEQYF TGTGCCAGCAGTATAGAAGCCGAGCAGTACTTC TRBJ2-7 TRBV7-8 . .
CASSSFGAANEKLFF TGTGCCAGCAGTTCTTTTGGGGCTGCTAATGAAAAACTGTTTTTT TRBJ1-4 TRBV28 . once
CASTEEQGSRAKNIQYF TGTGCCAGCACGGAGGAACAGGGGTCGAGGGCCAAAAACATTCAGTACTTC TRBJ2-4 TRBV19 TRBD1 .
CASSLDGGIGGGNTIYF TGTGCCAGCAGCTTAGATGGAGGGATCGGTGGAGGAAACACCATATATTTT TRBJ1-3 TRBV11-3 . .
CASSFASRSYEQYF TGTGCCAGCAGCTTCGCGAGCCGCTCCTACGAGCAGTACTTC TRBJ2-7 TRBV7-2 . .
CASRERGGRGQPQHF TGTGCCAGCCGTGAAAGAGGGGGCAGGGGTCAGCCCCAGCATTTT TRBJ1-5 TRBV27 TRBD1 .
CASSGQEQFF TGCGCCAGCAGTGGTCAGGAGCAGTTCTTC TRBJ2-1 TRBV5-1 . .
CASRWGAGLMETQYF TGTGCCAGCAGATGGGGAGCGGGGTTGATGGAGACCCAGTACTTC TRBJ2-5 TRBV27 TRBD2 .
CASRFTSGRNTGELFF TGTGCCAGCAGGTTCACTAGCGGGAGGAACACCGGGGAGCTGTTTTTT TRBJ2-2 TRBV7-2 TRBD2 .
CASSSQGTSDVRRRYF TGTGCCAGCAGTTCGCAGGGAACCTCCGACGTGCGGCGGCGGTACTTC TRBJ2-7 TRBV28 . .
CAWAIVRDRGDQPQHF TGTGCCTGGGCTATCGTCCGAGACAGGGGGGATCAGCCCCAGCATTTT TRBJ1-5 TRBV30 TRBD1 .